This is a list of T cell receptor beta chains from one sample in a study of human T cells and chemical hapten exposure. TCRdb itself ran the RACE reads through MiXCR, one entry per CDR3 protein. This sample yields 65,000 to 90,000 distinct CDR3 sequences, of which about 6.3% are seen a single time; 1.3% belongs to the top ten. The sequences come from whole blood, collected in connection with sensitization to the hapten diphenylcyclopropenone (DPC). Receptors originate from a woman in her twenties or thirties with alopecia areata. Some clones in this sample may be carry-over from other donors' samples. Each CDR3 is given with its conserved first and last residue. The order of the fields is clone size, J gene, D gene, V gene, CDR3 protein, CDR3 DNA. D genes are given only for firm matches. Rows give clone size only sometimes, using once, few, many, or a class for an expanded clone.

size: NA; J: TRBJ2-1; D: TRBD2; V: TRBV11-1; CDR3: CASSFSGGGYNEQFF; DNA: TGTGCCAGCAGCTTTAGCGGGGGGGGATACAATGAGCAGTTCTTC
size: many; J: TRBJ1-1; D: NA; V: TRBV12-3/TRBV12-4; CDR3: CASRWDMMNTEAFF; DNA: TGTGCCAGCAGGTGGGACATGATGAACACTGAAGCTTTCTTT
size: many; J: TRBJ1-5; D: NA; V: TRBV11-2; CDR3: CASSLDPGSNQPQHF; DNA: TGTGCCAGCAGCTTAGATCCGGGGTCCAATCAGCCCCAGCATTTT
size: many; J: TRBJ1-6; D: TRBD1; V: TRBV20-1; CDR3: CSARDPGTGERNSPLHF; DNA: TGCAGTGCTAGAGATCCGGGGACAGGGGAAAGAAATTCACCCCTCCACTTT
size: many; J: TRBJ2-5; D: NA; V: TRBV10-2; CDR3: CASRRQQETQYF; DNA: TGCGCCAGCAGAAGACAACAAGAGACCCAGTACTTC
size: many; J: TRBJ2-2; D: TRBD1; V: TRBV30; CDR3: CAWSTPGQVLSVHTGELFF; DNA: TGTGCCTGGAGTACTCCGGGACAGGTATTATCGGTCCACACCGGGGAGCTGTTTTTT
size: many; J: TRBJ2-1; D: TRBD1; V: TRBV11-2; CDR3: CASSLVGPTGPYNEQFF; DNA: TGTGCCAGCAGCTTAGTCGGTCCGACAGGGCCCTACAATGAGCAGTTCTTC
size: NA; J: TRBJ2-7; D: TRBD2; V: TRBV5-4; CDR3: CASSPRERWGGEQYF; DNA: TGTGCCAGCAGCCCGCGGGAGCGATGGGGGGGCGAGCAGTACTTC
size: few; J: TRBJ2-2; D: NA; V: TRBV30; CDR3: CAWSVWAGELFF; DNA: TGTGCCTGGAGTGTATGGGCCGGGGAGCTGTTTTTT
size: NA; J: TRBJ1-6; D: NA; V: TRBV9; CDR3: CASSVEAPPHSPLHF; DNA: TGTGCCAGCAGCGTAGAGGCTCCCCCTCACTCACCCCTCCACTTT
size: many; J: TRBJ1-2; D: NA; V: TRBV20-1; CDR3: CSARGAVDYGYTF; DNA: TGCAGTGCTAGGGGGGCCGTAGACTATGGCTACACCTTC
size: many; J: TRBJ1-1; D: NA; V: TRBV12-3/TRBV12-4; CDR3: CASGAGAEVNTEAFF; DNA: TGTGCCAGCGGAGCGGGGGCCGAGGTGAACACTGAAGCTTTCTTT
size: many; J: TRBJ2-3; D: NA; V: TRBV2; CDR3: CASRGPAGGTDTQYF; DNA: TGTGCCAGCAGAGGCCCCGCCGGAGGCACAGATACGCAGTATTTT
size: many; J: TRBJ2-5; D: TRBD2; V: TRBV25-1; CDR3: CASSPRTGGETQYF; DNA: TGTGCCAGCAGTCCGCGAACGGGGGGAGAGACCCAGTACTTC
size: many; J: TRBJ1-5; D: TRBD1; V: TRBV12-3/TRBV12-4; CDR3: CASSLAGSSRGSNQPQHF; DNA: TGTGCCAGCAGTTTAGCCGGTTCGTCCAGGGGGAGCAATCAGCCCCAGCATTTT
size: NA; J: TRBJ2-3; D: TRBD2; V: TRBV20-1; CDR3: CSARDSLAGRGTDTQYF; DNA: TGCAGTGCTAGAGATAGTCTAGCGGGGAGGGGCACAGATACGCAGTATTTT
size: many; J: TRBJ1-2; D: NA; V: TRBV20-1; CDR3: CSASSNYGYTF; DNA: TGCAGTGCTAGTTCTAACTATGGCTACACCTTC
size: many; J: TRBJ2-3; D: TRBD1; V: TRBV29-1; CDR3: CSVGTGGTDTQYF; DNA: TGCAGCGTAGGGACAGGGGGCACAGATACGCAGTATTTT
size: NA; J: TRBJ2-1; D: NA; V: TRBV19; CDR3: CASSPPTVASYNEQFF; DNA: TGTGCCAGTAGTCCCCCGACAGTAGCCTCCTACAATGAGCAGTTCTTC
size: NA; J: TRBJ2-7; D: NA; V: TRBV3-1; CDR3: CASSPPRTAYEQYF; DNA: TGTGCCAGCAGCCCACCTCGGACAGCCTACGAGCAGTACTTC
size: NA; J: TRBJ2-7; D: NA; V: TRBV7-2; CDR3: CASSSYSGYTYEQYF; DNA: TGTGCCAGCAGCTCCTACAGTGGTTACACCTACGAGCAGTACTTC
size: many; J: TRBJ2-7; D: TRBD1; V: TRBV10-3; CDR3: CAISESGQGPPEQYF; DNA: TGTGCCATCAGTGAATCGGGACAGGGCCCTCCCGAGCAGTACTTC